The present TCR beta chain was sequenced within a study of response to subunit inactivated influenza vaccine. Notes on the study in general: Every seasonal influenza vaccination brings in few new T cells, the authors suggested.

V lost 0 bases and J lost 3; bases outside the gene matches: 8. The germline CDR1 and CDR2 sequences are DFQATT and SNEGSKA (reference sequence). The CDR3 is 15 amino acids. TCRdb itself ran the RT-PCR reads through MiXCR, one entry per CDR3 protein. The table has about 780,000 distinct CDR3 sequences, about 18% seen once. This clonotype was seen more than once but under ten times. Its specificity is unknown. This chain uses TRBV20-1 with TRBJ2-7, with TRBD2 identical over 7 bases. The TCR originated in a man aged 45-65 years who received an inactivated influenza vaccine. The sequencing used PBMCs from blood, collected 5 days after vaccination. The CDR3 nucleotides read TGCAGTGCTAGAGATACCCAAACGGGGGGCTACGAGCAGTACTTC. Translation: CSARDTQTGGYEQYF.